Listed below are T cell receptor beta chains from one sample, sequenced in a study of neurological immune-mediated disorders. TCRdb reprocessed the 5' RACE reads via MiXCR and lists one record per CDR3 protein. This sample carries tens of thousands of distinct CDR3 sequences, 3% to 3.5% of them seen once, and the ten largest clones take about 8.3%. Sequencing input: PBMCs. Receptors were obtained from a woman aged 60-75 years with multiple sclerosis. The CDR3 runs from the conserved cysteine through the conserved F or W. A D gene is named only where the DNA matches it firmly. Expanded clones get a size class; other rows say once, few or many, or leave the size out.

>-|TRBV6-5|many|TRBJ2-2
TGTGCCAGCAGGGAACAGGGAGTCAGGGGGGAGCTGTTTTTT
CASREQGVRGELFF
>-|TRBV5-1|many|TRBJ2-1
TGCGCCAGCAGCTCCTCCGGGACTGCGTCCAATGAGCAGTTCTTC
CASSSSGTASNEQFF
>-|TRBV29-1|many|TRBJ2-2
TGCAGCGTTGTCAGGATCACCGGGGAGCTGTTTTTT
CSVVRITGELFF
>-|TRBV6-5|few|TRBJ1-2
TGTGCCAGCAGTTACTCGGTCCGCTATGGCTACACCTTC
CASSYSVRYGYTF
>TRBD1|TRBV18|many|TRBJ1-1
TGTGCCAGCTCACCACTCCTGACAGGGGAGAACACTGAAGCTTTCTTT
CASSPLLTGENTEAFF
>-|TRBV4-1|many|TRBJ2-2
TGCGCCAGCAGCCCCGAGGGGGTCAACACCGGGGAGCTGTTTTTT
CASSPEGVNTGELFF
>-|TRBV11-3|few|TRBJ2-1
TGTGCCAGCAGCAAGGGGGGATTAGCCCCCAATGAGCAGTTCTTC
CASSKGGLAPNEQFF
>TRBD2|TRBV20-1|many|TRBJ2-5
TGCAGTGCTAACAAGCGGGGGCTCCAAGAGACCCAGTACTTC
CSANKRGLQETQYF
>-|TRBV7-2|many|TRBJ1-2
TGTGCCAGCAACAATCGGGACATCTTGAACTATGGCTACACCTTC
CASNNRDILNYGYTF
>TRBD1|TRBV12-5|many|TRBJ1-2
TGTGCTAGTGGAAACGACAGGGGGCTTGGCTACACCTTC
CASGNDRGLGYTF
>TRBD1|TRBV5-1|many|TRBJ2-1
TGCGCCAGCAGCCATCAAGGGACAGGCTCCTACAATGAGCAGTTCTTC
CASSHQGTGSYNEQFF
>-|TRBV12-3/TRBV12-4|many|TRBJ2-7
TGTGCCAGCAGTTTTGAGAGGAGCTACGAGCAGTACTTC
CASSFERSYEQYF
>TRBD2|TRBV12-3/TRBV12-4|few|TRBJ2-7
TGTGCCAGCAGTCCCTCGGGGGGATCCTACGAGCAGTACTTC
CASSPSGGSYEQYF
>-|TRBV20-1|many|TRBJ2-1
TGCAGTGCTACCTCTAGCTTCTCCTACAATGAGCAGTTCTTC
CSATSSFSYNEQFF
>-|TRBV2|many|TRBJ1-5
TGTGCCAGCAGTGGCATGGGGCCCCAGCATTTT
CASSGMGPQHF
>TRBD2|TRBV5-1|many|TRBJ2-3
TGCGCCAGCAGCGGTGGGCTAGCGGGGGCGATCACAGATACGCAGTATTTT
CASSGGLAGAITDTQYF
>-|TRBV12-3/TRBV12-4|many|TRBJ1-4
TGTGCCAGCAGTTTGGTCTCTTTTACTAATGAAAAACTGTTTTTT
CASSLVSFTNEKLFF
>TRBD1|TRBV19|many|TRBJ1-1
TGTGCCAGTAGTTCCAGGACAGGGGAAGCTTTCTTT
CASSSRTGEAFF
>-|TRBV20-1|many|TRBJ1-6
TGCAGTGCTAGAGATGGTGTGGGTGTGGGTTCACCCCTCCACTTT
CSARDGVGVGSPLHF
>-|TRBV7-7|-|TRBJ1-1
TGTGCCAGCAGCTTAAAGTCGAACACTGAAGCTTTCTTT
CASSLKSNTEAFF
>TRBD1|TRBV20-1|many|TRBJ1-5
TGCAGTGCTACGACAGGGGGTGGCAATCAGCCCCAGCATTTT
CSATTGGGNQPQHF
>-|TRBV20-1|many|TRBJ2-3
TGCAGTTCCACTAGCACAGATACGCAGTATTTT
CSSTSTDTQYF
>-|TRBV12-3/TRBV12-4|many|TRBJ1-1
TGTGCCAGCAGTTTTTCAGGGCCCAACACTGAAGCTTTCTTT
CASSFSGPNTEAFF